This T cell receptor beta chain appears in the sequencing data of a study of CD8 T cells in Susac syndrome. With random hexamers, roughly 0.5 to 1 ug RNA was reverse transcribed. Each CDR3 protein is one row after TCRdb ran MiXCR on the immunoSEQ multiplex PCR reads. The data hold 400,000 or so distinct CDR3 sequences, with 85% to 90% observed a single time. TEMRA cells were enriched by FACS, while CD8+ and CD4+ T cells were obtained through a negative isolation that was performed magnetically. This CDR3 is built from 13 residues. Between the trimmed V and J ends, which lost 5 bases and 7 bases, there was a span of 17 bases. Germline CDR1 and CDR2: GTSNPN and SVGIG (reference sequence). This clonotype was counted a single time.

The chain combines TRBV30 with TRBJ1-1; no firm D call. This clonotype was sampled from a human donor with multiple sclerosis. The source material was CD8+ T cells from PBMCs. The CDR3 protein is CAWGLPGGIEAFF. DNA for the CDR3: TGTGCCTGGGGGCTCCCGGGCGGGATTGAAGCTTTCTTT.